The 21 T cell receptor beta chains given below trace back to one sample, sequenced in a study of neurological immune-mediated disorders. Each CDR3 protein gets one entry after TCRdb re-called the 5' RACE reads with MiXCR. This table has under 85,000 distinct CDR3 sequences, roughly 4.9% appearing once. Sample: PBMCs. The receptors come from a human donor with multiple sclerosis. The donor label of this sample is uncertain.

This clonotype is medium-sized (0.01 to 0.1%) by share. V usage is TRBV5-1 and J usage is TRBJ2-1; 12 bases are a match to TRBD2. Germline loops: CDR1 SGHRS, CDR2 YFSETQ. With 4 bases clipped from V and 7 bases from J, the junction kept 6 bases outside the gene matches. The CDR3 runs to 15 residues. CDR3 sequence: CASSPLAGGTNEQFF. CDR3 DNA sequence: TGCGCCAGCAGCCCACTAGCGGGGGGAACTAATGAGCAGTTCTTC.

This clonotype was counted at least ten times. The chain joins TRBV5-6 to TRBJ1-1, with 8 positions matching TRBD1. The CDR3 extends over 16 amino acids. From germline, CDR1 is SGHDT and CDR2 YYEEEE. Losses at the gene ends were 1 base for V and 1 base for J; bases not matched to a gene: 6. CDR3 DNA sequence: TGTGCCAGCAGCTTGTATGGGACAGGTGGGAACACTGAAGCTTTCTTT. This translates into CASSLYGTGGNTEAFF.

This clonotype was recorded at least ten times. The V call is TRBV7-2, the J call TRBJ1-2, with TRBD1 as a possible D gene (5 bases). There are 14 residues in the CDR3. The germline V gene has CDR1 SGHTA and CDR2 FQGNSA. The V end was cut by 7 bases, the J end by 8 bases, with 20 bases between. The CDR3 bases are TGTGCCAGCACCCGCCGGGGGGATAGAGGAGGCTACACCTTC. This sequence encodes CASTRRGDRGGYTF. The variable domain in full, completed from reference TRBV7-2 and TRBJ1-2, reads GAGVSQSPSNKVTEKGKDVELRCDPISGHTALYWYRQSLGQGLEFLIYFQGNSAPDKSGLPSDRFSAERTGGSVSTLTIQRTQQEDSAVYLCASTRRGDRGGYTFGSGTRLTVV.

Ten or more counts support this clonotype. The chain combines TRBV5-1 with TRBJ1-1; D remains unclear. The length of the CDR3 is 15 residues. Germline V gene data show CDR1 as SGHRS and CDR2 as YFSETQ. Trimming left V 3 bases short and J 2 bases short, with 14 bases between. The CDR3 DNA sequence: TGCGCCAGCAGCTCGTCTGGGAGAGGAAACACTGAAGCTTTCTTT. This sequence encodes CASSSSGRGNTEAFF.

The J gene is TRBJ2-7, the V gene TRBV3-1, with 7 bases fitting TRBD2. Germline V gives CDR1 LGHDT, CDR2 YNNKEL (reference sequence). The V segment lost 8 bases and the J segment 7 bases; nucleotides outside the gene matches: 2. CDR3 length: 10 amino acids. In DNA form, the CDR3 reads TGTGCCAGCCAAGCGGGGGAGCAGTACTTC. This encodes CASQAGEQYF.

This clonotype was picked up many times. V usage is TRBV20-1 and J usage is TRBJ1-4, with no clear D. The CDR3 extends over 13 amino acids. Germline V gene lookup returns CDR1 DFQATT and CDR2 SNEGSKA (reference sequence). Trimming took 0 bases from V and 10 from J, leaving 12 bases between them. The chain's CDR3 is CSAREDPWGKLFF. CDR3 DNA: TGCAGTGCTAGAGAAGACCCTTGGGGAAAACTGTTTTTT.

This clonotype was seen a few times. The CDR3 sequence is CATASEDNSPLHF. CDR3 coding DNA: TGTGCCACCGCATCGGAGGATAATTCACCCCTCCACTTT. This rearrangement joins TRBV19 to TRBJ1-6; D is ambiguous. The CDR3 loop spans 13 amino acids. Trimming shortened V by 10 bases and J by 5 bases, and 12 bases separated the two germline ends. Germline V gene data show CDR1 as LNHDA and CDR2 as SQIVND (reference sequence).

This clonotype occurred many times. The chain is built from TRBV12-3 or TRBV12-4 and TRBJ1-4; D is perhaps TRBD1 (6 bases). The CDR3 has 15 residues. The ends were cut back, 6 bases at V and 7 bases at J, with 18 bases in the middle. The CDR3 region has the DNA TGTGCCAGCAGCTGGGGTACAGGGTATCGTGAAAAACTGTTTTTT. This sequence encodes CASSWGTGYREKLFF.

In its sample, this clonotype was seen many times. The rearrangement joins TRBV20-1 to TRBJ1-5; D remains unclear. Trimming stripped 5 bases from V and 2 bases from J, with 13 bases between. This CDR3 has 14 amino acids. Looked up from germline, CDR1 is DFQATT and CDR2 is SNEGSKA (reference sequence). CDR3 nucleotide sequence: TGCAGTGCTCGCCGGACTGGGGGCAATCAGCCCCAGCATTTT. Amino acid sequence: CSARRTGGNQPQHF.

This clonotype has a handful of counts. V is TRBV5-1 and J is TRBJ2-1; a possible D gene is TRBD1 (6 bases). V was clipped by 0 bases and J by 5 bases, with 12 bases between them. The germline CDR1 and CDR2 sequences are SGHRS and YFSETQ. The CDR3 spans 15 residues. The CDR3: CASSLGGQINNEQFF. The CDR3 DNA is TGCGCCAGCAGCTTGGGGGGGCAAATCAACAATGAGCAGTTCTTC.

There are many counts of this clonotype. V and J are TRBV10-2 and TRBJ2-2; D remains unclear. Trimming removed 2 bases at V and 7 bases at J, with 5 bases between. CDR1 WSHSY and CDR2 SAAADI come from the germline V gene. This CDR3 is built from 12 residues. The CDR3 sequence: CASSEAHGELFF. CDR3 DNA sequence: TGCGCCAGCAGTGAGGCGCACGGGGAGCTGTTTTTT.

At least ten counts were recorded for this clonotype. V usage is TRBV5-1 and J usage is TRBJ2-7; D possibly uses TRBD1 or TRBD2 (5 bases each). Germline V gene lookup returns CDR1 SGHRS and CDR2 YFSETQ. V gave up 4 bases and J gave up 0 bases, with 14 bases separating them. The CDR3 extends over 15 amino acids. Here the CDR3 reads CASSPGTVSSYEQYF. CDR3 DNA sequence: TGCGCCAGCAGCCCCGGGACGGTAAGCTCCTACGAGCAGTACTTC. Supplemented by reference TRBV5-1 and TRBJ2-7, the full variable domain reads KAGVTQTPRYLIKTRGQQVTLSCSPISGHRSVSWYQQTPGQGLQFLFEYFSETQRNKGNFPGRFSGRQFSNSRSEMNVSTLELGDSALYLCASSPGTVSSYEQYFGPGTRLTVT.

This clonotype was recorded many times. CDR3 coding DNA: TGTGCCACCAGTGATGCGGGGGATTTCTACAATGAGCAGTTCTTC. It codes for CATSDAGDFYNEQFF. V gene TRBV24-1 combines with J gene TRBJ2-1, with TRBD2 identical over 7 bases. J gave up 3 bases and V 3 bases, and 4 bases lay outside the gene matches. This CDR3 region has 15 residues. The V gene's germline CDR1 is KGHDR and CDR2 SFDVKD.

This clonotype was recorded many times. V usage is TRBV5-1 and J usage is TRBJ2-1; TRBD1 agrees at 8 bases. CDR3 length: 15 amino acids. Germline lookup yields CDR1 SGHRS and CDR2 YFSETQ. V lost 0 bases, J lost 7 bases, and 6 bases stayed unmatched. The CDR3 DNA is TGCGCCAGCAGCTTGGCAGGTACAGGGGGTAATGAGCAGTTCTTC. It specifies CASSLAGTGGNEQFF.

This clonotype was counted ten times or more. V gene TRBV6-2 or TRBV6-3 combines with J gene TRBJ1-5; D not resolved. V was cut by 4 bases and J by 2 bases, with 12 bases left in between. CDR3 size: 15 residues. Germline V gene lookup returns CDR1 MNHEY and CDR2 SVGEGT. The CDR3 protein is CASSFYPRGNQPQHF. The CDR3 DNA sequence: TGTGCCAGCAGTTTCTACCCTCGCGGCAATCAGCCCCAGCATTTT.

By share, this clonotype ranks as medium-sized. The rearrangement joins TRBV20-1 to TRBJ1-2; D ambiguous. V lost 0 bases and J 2 bases, leaving 7 bases between the germline ends. Per the germline V gene, CDR1 is DFQATT and CDR2 is SNEGSKA (reference sequence). The CDR3 is made up of 13 amino acids. The CDR3 DNA is TGCAGTGCTAGAGATTCGGTCAACTATGGCTACACCTTC. The encoded protein is CSARDSVNYGYTF.

This clonotype was observed at least ten times. The V gene is TRBV5-1, the J gene TRBJ2-7, with a weak D call TRBD2 (5 bases). The CDR3 totals 14 residues. V was clipped by 0 bases and J by 3 bases, with 10 bases between them. Per the germline V gene, CDR1 is SGHRS and CDR2 is YFSETQ. The chain's CDR3 is CASSLAGVLYEQYF. CDR3 nucleotide sequence: TGCGCCAGCAGCTTGGCCGGGGTTCTCTACGAGCAGTACTTC.

This clonotype was counted ten times or more. V and J are TRBV29-1 and TRBJ2-3, with D perhaps matching TRBD2 (5 bases). CDR3 size: 14 residues. Germline V gene sequence: CDR1 SQVTM, CDR2 ANQGSEA. V lost 4 bases, J lost 0 bases, and 11 bases lay in between. The CDR3 DNA is TGCAGCGTTGTGGCGGACTTTAGCACAGATACGCAGTATTTT. This gives the protein CSVVADFSTDTQYF.

This clonotype occurred many times. The V gene is TRBV20-1, the J gene TRBJ2-3; TRBD2 might be the D (5 bases). This CDR3 region has 13 residues. Germline V gene lookup returns CDR1 DFQATT and CDR2 SNEGSKA (reference sequence). Deletions cut 3 bases from V and 1 base from J, with 8 bases between. CDR3 coding DNA: TGCAGTGCTAGCTTGGGAGGCACAGATACGCAGTATTTT. Its translation is CSASLGGTDTQYF.

There are many counts of this clonotype. The genes are TRBV4-1 and TRBJ2-1; D gene unclear. CDR3 size: 16 residues. Trimming left V 5 bases short and J 5 bases short, with 19 bases between. CDR1 and CDR2 from the germline V gene are MGHRA and YSYEKL. In nucleotides, the CDR3 is TGCGCCAGCAGCTCAAGAAGCACAGCGCTTGACAATGAGCAGTTCTTC. It is translated as CASSSRSTALDNEQFF.

This clonotype was observed many times. The DNA of the CDR3 is TGCAGTGCTAGAGATACGGCTAGCGGGGGGGCTCGAGAGACCCAGTACTTC. This gives the protein CSARDTASGGARETQYF. The chain joins TRBV20-1 to TRBJ2-5; TRBD2 agrees at 12 bases. The V segment lost 0 bases and the J segment 4 bases; nucleotides outside the gene matches: 9. CDR3 size: 17 residues. Germline loops: CDR1 DFQATT, CDR2 SNEGSKA (reference sequence).